One and the same sample provided the 14 T cell receptor beta chains below, sequenced in a study of vaccination and CD4 T cells after COVID-19. No antigen has been identified for these receptors. The Oncomine TCR Beta short-read assay was applied to DNA of cultured CD4+ T cells. Cultures of CD4+ T cells served as the source for extracting genomic DNA. From the PCR reads, TCRdb called clonotypes with MiXCR, one entry per CDR3 protein. The sample gives 8,000 to 10,000 distinct CDR3 sequences, about 35% of which show up once; roughly 27% is in the top ten. Treatment reported: 10-day PBMC culture with coronavirus spike peptide pools or control peptides (ViraFEST assay). It was before the COVID-19 pandemic (2011-2018) that the unexposed donor's CD4+ T cells were collected. The sequenced sample was CD4+ T cells from blood, cultured in vitro. Receptor source: a human donor in good health.

The rearrangement uses TRBV2 and TRBJ2-5, with TRBD2 as a possible D gene (6 bases). This CDR3 has 15 residues. V was pared by 9 bases and J by 0 bases, with 17 bases between. Germline V gene lookup returns CDR1 SNHLY and CDR2 FYNNEI. CDR3 bases: TGTGCCAGGTACCGGGGACTTCGGGACCAAGAGACCCAGTACTTC. Protein sequence: CARYRGLRDQETQYF.

The sample holds a few counts of this clonotype. The chain couples TRBV20-1 to TRBJ2-1; 11 bases line up with TRBD2. Germline V lookup: CDR1 DFQATT, CDR2 SNEGSKA (reference sequence). J lost 7 bases, V lost 6 bases, and 8 bases had no gene match. The length of the CDR3 is 14 residues. The CDR3 protein is CSALSSGGWNEQFF. CDR3 sequence (DNA): TGCAGTGCGTTATCTAGCGGGGGGTGGAATGAGCAGTTCTTC.

The table lists this clonotype with a few counts. This chain uses TRBV6-1 with TRBJ2-7; D is uncertain. Per germline, CDR1 MNHNS and CDR2 SASEGT. V was cut by 6 bases and J by 3 bases, with 12 bases left in between. The CDR3 is made up of 13 amino acids. CDR3 protein: CASSRDSRYEQYF. The CDR3 bases are TGTGCCAGCAGCCGCGACTCTCGCTACGAGCAGTACTTC.

This clonotype has only a few counts. This chain links TRBV4-3 with TRBJ1-6; weak D call: TRBD1 (5 bases). CDR1 and CDR2 from the germline V gene are LGHNA and YSLEER. The V end lost 0 bases, the J end lost 9 bases, and 18 bases lay between the germline ends. This CDR3 region has 17 residues. The CDR3 spells CASSQEAFGHWGSPLHF. CDR3 DNA sequence: TGCGCCAGCAGCCAAGAGGCGTTCGGACACTGGGGTTCACCCCTCCACTTT.

This clonotype was counted between two and nine times. This chain links TRBV20-1 with TRBJ1-1, with D possibly TRBD1 on 5 matching bases. The CDR3 length is 14 residues. Germline-derived CDR1 and CDR2 are DFQATT and SNEGSKA (reference sequence). With 0 bases removed from V and 10 bases from J, the gap between germline ends came to 18 bases. Written as DNA, the CDR3 is TGCAGTGCTAGAGACATCAGGGAGGGTTGGTCAGCTTTCTTT. Translation gives CSARDIREGWSAFF.

The V and J genes are TRBV7-3 and TRBJ2-1; D unresolved. Germline lookup yields CDR1 SGHTA and CDR2 FQGTGA. The CDR3 covers 12 residues. Trimming cost V 5 bases and J 10 bases, with 12 bases left between them. The CDR3 nucleotides are TGTGCCAGCAGCAACGGACGTGGGGAGCAGTTCTTC. Its protein product is CASSNGRGEQFF.

This clonotype was observed a few times. The chain couples TRBV28 to TRBJ1-1, with 7 bases aligning to TRBD1. The CDR3 has 14 residues. The germline V gene encodes CDR1 MDHEN and CDR2 SYDVKM. The ends lost 5 bases at V and 5 bases at J; junction bases unmatched: 8. The CDR3 loop is CASSPPGGGTEAFF. The CDR3 DNA is TGTGCCAGCAGTCCCCCAGGGGGTGGAACTGAAGCTTTCTTT.

The chain joins TRBV6-2 or TRBV6-3 to TRBJ2-3, with a possible D match to TRBD2 (6 bases). Trimming shortened V by 7 bases and J by 6 bases, and 17 bases separated the two germline ends. The CDR3 length is 14 residues. Germline CDR1 reads MNHEY; CDR2 reads SVGEGT. The CDR3 sequence: CASIPGRDGDTQYF. In DNA, the CDR3 is TGTGCCAGCATCCCGGGGCGGGACGGGGATACGCAGTATTTT.

V gene TRBV6-2 or TRBV6-3 combines with J gene TRBJ2-7; D gene ambiguous. The V gene's germline CDR1 is MNHEY and CDR2 SVGEGT. The CDR3 runs to 13 residues. V was cut by 7 bases and J by 3 bases, with 13 bases left in between. Here the CDR3 DNA reads TGTGCCAGCACCCATACCCCCATCTACGAGCAGTACTTC. As protein: CASTHTPIYEQYF.

The chain couples TRBV7-3 to TRBJ2-5, with 7 bases matching TRBD2. The CDR3 sequence is 15 residues long. Unmatched junction bases numbered 5, after V lost 1 base and J lost 3 bases. Per germline, CDR1 SGHTA and CDR2 FQGTGA. The CDR3 region is CASSLREGVKETQYF. CDR3 bases: TGTGCCAGCAGCTTAAGGGAGGGAGTGAAAGAGACCCAGTACTTC.

This clonotype was recorded a few times. The chain couples TRBV20-1 to TRBJ1-5; the D gene is possibly TRBD1 (5 bases). The germline CDR1 and CDR2 sequences are DFQATT and SNEGSKA (reference sequence). This CDR3 has 15 amino acids. Deletions cut 2 bases from V and 7 bases from J, with 18 bases between. The CDR3 region has the DNA TGCAGTGCTAGACCCTCAGGGCGAGAGGCACAGCCCCAGCATTTT. It translates to CSARPSGREAQPQHF.

This clonotype has a handful of counts. This rearrangement joins TRBV6-1 to TRBJ1-2; D gene uncertain. V was clipped by 9 bases and J by 6 bases, with 14 bases between them. The CDR3 is made up of 12 amino acids. Looked up from germline, CDR1 is MNHNS and CDR2 is SASEGT. The CDR3 reads CASRKDENGYTF. The CDR3 DNA sequence: TGTGCCAGTCGGAAAGATGAGAATGGCTACACCTTC.

This clonotype has a handful of counts. The V gene is TRBV28, the J gene TRBJ2-1; the D gene is possibly TRBD1 (6 bases). V shed 2 bases and J shed 6 bases, with 20 bases lying between them. The CDR3 runs 17 residues. Germline lookup yields CDR1 MDHEN and CDR2 SYDVKM. The CDR3 region is CASSLRATGSLFNEQFF. Here the CDR3 DNA reads TGTGCCAGCAGTTTACGCGCGACAGGTTCCCTCTTCAATGAGCAGTTCTTC.

This chain links TRBV6-5 with TRBJ1-6, with no clear D. Trimming took off 8 bases at V and 7 bases at J, with 9 bases between the two ends. CDR3 size: 12 residues. Germline V gene data show CDR1 as MNHEY and CDR2 as SVGAGI. In DNA form, the CDR3 reads TGTGCCAGCGGTTTCTTCAATTCACCCCTCCACTTT. Translation: CASGFFNSPLHF.